This T cell receptor (beta chain) emerged from a study of T cells in tumors after PD-1 blockade. TCRdb keeps only in-frame clones here, not all; method: immunoSEQ multiplex PCR. In the table there are fewer than 8,000 clones, about two thirds of which are singletons. Specimen: tumor tissue, collected after anti-PD-1 treatment. This TCR was recovered from a human donor with basal cell carcinoma.

The CDR3 loop is CAISDGGELKGSYEQYF. The CDR3 bases are TGTGCCATCAGCGACGGTGGTGAACTCAAGGGTTCCTACGAGCAGTACTTC. The genes are TRBV10-3 and TRBJ2-7; D is uncertain. The CDR3 spans 17 residues. Trimming removed 6 bases from V and 1 base from J, with 22 bases in between. Per germline, CDR1 ENHRY and CDR2 SYGVKD.